This T cell receptor beta chain was sequenced for a study of blood T cells in healthy people across ages. The study, taken as a whole, reports: Naive T cell percentage showed a strong correlation with TCR beta diversity. Diversity estimates from one million T cells were considered underestimates. It was not known whether donors were CMV positive (a possible confounder of expanded clonotype changes).

This CDR3 contains 13 residues. The trim removed 10 bases at V and 6 bases at J, leaving 13 bases unmatched. Germline V gene sequence: CDR1 SGHRS, CDR2 YFSETQ. For the second PCR, which ran for about 6 to 11 cycles, a sample-barcoded 5' primer and a J-beta primer mix were used. Researchers report that each sample yielded at least 3 million CDR3-containing paired-end reads. From the 5' RACE reads, TCRdb called clonotypes with MiXCR, one entry per CDR3 protein. This table has 730,000 or so distinct CDR3 sequences, roughly 47% appearing once. This clonotype has at least ten counts. The antigen is undetermined.

This clonotype originated in a woman aged 55-70 years in good health. The chain combines TRBV5-1 with TRBJ2-7; TRBD2 aligns across 7 bases. Sequencing was carried out using blood. This chain's CDR3 is CASAVGGSGEQYF. The CDR3 nucleotides are TGCGCCTCAGCGGTCGGCGGGAGTGGCGAGCAGTACTTC.